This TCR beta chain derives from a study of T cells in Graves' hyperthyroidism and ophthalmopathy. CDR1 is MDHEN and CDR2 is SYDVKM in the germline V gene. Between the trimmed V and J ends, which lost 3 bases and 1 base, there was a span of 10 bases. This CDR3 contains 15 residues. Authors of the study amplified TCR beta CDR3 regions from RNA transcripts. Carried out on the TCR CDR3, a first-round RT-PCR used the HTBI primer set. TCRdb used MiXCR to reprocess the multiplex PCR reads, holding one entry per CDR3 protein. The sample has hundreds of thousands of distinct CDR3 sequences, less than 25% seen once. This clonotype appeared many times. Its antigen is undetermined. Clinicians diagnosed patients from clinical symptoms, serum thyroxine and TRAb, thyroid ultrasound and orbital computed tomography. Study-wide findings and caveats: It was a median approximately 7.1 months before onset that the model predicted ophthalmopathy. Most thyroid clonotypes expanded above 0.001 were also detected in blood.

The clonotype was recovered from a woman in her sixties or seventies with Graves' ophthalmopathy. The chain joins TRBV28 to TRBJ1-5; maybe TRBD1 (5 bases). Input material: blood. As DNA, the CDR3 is TGTGCCAGCAGTTTGACAGAAGCGAGCAATCAGCCCCAGCATTTT. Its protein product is CASSLTEASNQPQHF.